The 13 T cell receptor beta chains reported below all come from one sample, sequenced in a study of T-cell memory formation after mild COVID-19. TCRdb itself ran the 5' RACE reads through MiXCR, one entry per CDR3 protein. This table holds 150,000 or so distinct CDR3 sequences, approximately 10% found once. Sample: PBMCs or a T cell subset sorted from them (not recorded which). These receptor sequences come from a man younger than 30 who had mild COVID-19 (a few samples of this study predate the infection). Cell type and time point are not known.

In its sample, this clonotype was seen many times. J is TRBJ2-1 and V is TRBV7-2; D possibly matches TRBD1 or TRBD2 (5 bases each). This CDR3 is built from 16 residues. The germline gives CDR1 SGHTA, CDR2 FQGNSA. With 5 bases removed from V and 7 bases from J, the gap between germline ends came to 21 bases. CDR3: CASSRRTGLTSNEQFF. CDR3 coding DNA: TGTGCCAGCAGCCGCAGAACAGGACTTACTTCGAATGAGCAGTTCTTC.

CDR3 coding DNA: TGTGCCAGCAGCCCCGGACGAATCGGGGGCGAGACCCAGTACTTC. Protein sequence: CASSPGRIGGETQYF. The chain employs TRBV7-9 and TRBJ2-5, with D perhaps TRBD1 or TRBD2 (6 bases each). Germline CDR1 and CDR2: SEHNR and FQNEAQ (reference sequence). The CDR3 extends over 15 amino acids. The V end lost 5 bases, the J end lost 5 bases, and 18 bases lay between the germline ends. Full variable domain (rest looked up from reference TRBV7-9 and TRBJ2-5): DTGVSQNPRHKITKRGQNVTFRCDPISEHNRLYWYRQTLGQGPEFLTYFQNEAQLEKSRLLSDRFSAERPKGSFSTLEIQRTEQGDSAMYLCASSPGRIGGETQYFGPGTRLLVL.

The rearrangement links TRBV20-1 to TRBJ2-6, with D possibly matching TRBD1 (6 bases). CDR1 and CDR2 (germline): DFQATT, SNEGSKA (reference sequence). Between the trimmed V and J ends, which lost 1 base and 0 bases, there was a span of 19 bases. This CDR3 region has 19 residues. The CDR3 loop is CSARARGHIFGSGANVLTF. CDR3 DNA: TGCAGTGCTAGAGCTAGGGGACACATTTTCGGCTCTGGGGCCAACGTCCTGACTTTC.

The gene calls are TRBV7-2 and TRBJ2-5; D unclear. The CDR3 loop spans 13 amino acids. Trimming left V 1 base short and J 4 bases short, with 7 bases between. Germline CDR1 SGHTA, CDR2 FQGNSA. The CDR3, as DNA: TGTGCCAGCAGCTTAGAAAGGGTAGAGACCCAGTACTTC. As protein: CASSLERVETQYF.

V and J are TRBV20-1 and TRBJ2-7; 12 bases fit TRBD2. Per the germline V gene, CDR1 is DFQATT and CDR2 is SNEGSKA (reference sequence). V lost 5 bases and J lost 1; bases outside the gene matches: 3. CDR3 length: 14 amino acids. Here the CDR3 reads CSALAGGLSYEQYV. CDR3 nucleotides: TGCAGTGCTCTAGCGGGGGGGCTTTCCTACGAGCAGTACGTC.

The V call is TRBV12-3 or TRBV12-4, the J call TRBJ1-5, with a possible D match to TRBD1 (5 bases). The V end lost 4 bases, the J end lost 6 bases, and 13 bases lay between the germline ends. The CDR3 runs to 14 residues. This chain's CDR3 is CASSSPGGGQPQHF. CDR3 bases: TGTGCCAGCAGTTCCCCCGGGGGGGGTCAGCCCCAGCATTTT.

This rearrangement joins TRBV27 to TRBJ2-4, with D tentatively TRBD1 (6 bases). Germline CDR1 reads MNHEY; CDR2 reads SMNVEV (reference sequence). The V end was cut by 3 bases, the J end by 5 bases, with 11 bases between. CDR3 length equals 14 residues. CDR3 loop: CASSFSGVENIQYF. DNA for the CDR3: TGTGCCAGCAGTTTCTCAGGGGTGGAAAACATTCAGTACTTC.

The chain couples TRBV6-6 to TRBJ1-5, with 7 bases fitting TRBD1. Germline values: CDR1 MNHNY, CDR2 SVGAGI (reference sequence). This CDR3 comprises 17 residues. Losses at the gene ends were 5 bases for V and 2 bases for J; bases not matched to a gene: 12. CDR3 DNA sequence: TGTGCCAGCAGTGCCCCCACAGGGGTTATTGGCAATCAGCCCCAGCATTTT. Protein product: CASSAPTGVIGNQPQHF.

This clonotype was detected ten times or more. The J gene is TRBJ1-1, the V gene TRBV7-9; 9 nucleotides line up with TRBD1. V dropped 5 bases and J dropped 0; count of bases not matched to a gene: 7. The germline CDR1 and CDR2 sequences are SEHNR and FQNEAQ (reference sequence). The CDR3 has 16 amino acids. The DNA for the CDR3 is TGTGCCAGCAGCCTAGACCGGGACAGGGTGAACACTGAAGCTTTCTTT. Translating it yields CASSLDRDRVNTEAFF.

This clonotype has at least ten counts. The chain combines TRBV12-3 or TRBV12-4 with TRBJ2-2; no clear D. CDR3 size: 12 residues. V was shortened by 8 bases and J by 0 bases, with 4 bases between the two germline ends. CDR3 DNA sequence: TGTGCCAGCGCGGCGAACACCGGGGAGCTGTTTTTT. Protein product: CASAANTGELFF.

This clonotype showed up many times. The rearrangement joins TRBV18 to TRBJ2-7, with 11 positions matching TRBD2. Germline loops: CDR1 KGHSH, CDR2 LQKENI. V lost 6 bases to trimming and J lost 0 bases; unmatched junction nucleotides: 1. The CDR3 has 14 residues. This CDR3 reads CASSGTSGSYEQYF. CDR3 DNA: TGTGCCAGCTCTGGGACTAGCGGCTCCTACGAGCAGTACTTC.

This rearrangement joins TRBV11-2 to TRBJ2-2, with 8 bases aligning to TRBD1. This CDR3 spans 15 amino acids. Germline V gene sequence: CDR1 SGHAT, CDR2 FQNNGV. V was clipped by 1 base and J by 7 bases; unmatched bases: 5. The CDR3 region is CASSLVQGAIGELFF. The CDR3 DNA follows: TGTGCCAGCAGCTTAGTCCAGGGGGCCATCGGGGAGCTGTTTTTT.

This clonotype was observed a handful of times. The gene calls are TRBV19 and TRBJ2-7; 9 bases line up with TRBD1. Germline assignment: CDR1 LNHDA and CDR2 SQIVND (reference sequence). This CDR3 has 14 residues. Trimming at V came to 5 bases and at J to 5 bases, leaving 7 bases not matched to a gene. CDR3 bases: TGTGCCAGTAGTCTCACAGGGGGCGGGAACGAGCAGTACTTC. It translates to CASSLTGGGNEQYF.